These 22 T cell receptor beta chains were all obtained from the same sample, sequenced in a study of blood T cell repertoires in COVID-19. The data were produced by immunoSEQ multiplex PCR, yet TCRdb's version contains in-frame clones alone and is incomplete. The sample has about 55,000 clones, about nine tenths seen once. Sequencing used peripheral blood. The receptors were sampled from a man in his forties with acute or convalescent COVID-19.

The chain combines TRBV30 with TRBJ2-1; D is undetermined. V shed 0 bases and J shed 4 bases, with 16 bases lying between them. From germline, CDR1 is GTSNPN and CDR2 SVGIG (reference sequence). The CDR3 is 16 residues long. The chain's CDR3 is CAWSVRNKPPYNEQFF. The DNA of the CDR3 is TGTGCCTGGAGTGTACGCAACAAACCCCCATACAATGAGCAGTTCTTC.

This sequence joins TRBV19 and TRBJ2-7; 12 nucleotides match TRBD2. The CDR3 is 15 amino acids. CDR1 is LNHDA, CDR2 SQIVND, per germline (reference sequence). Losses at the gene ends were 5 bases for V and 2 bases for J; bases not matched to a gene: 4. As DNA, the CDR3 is TGTGCCAGTAGTCTGACTAGCGGGAGTGCCTACGAGCAGTACTTC. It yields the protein CASSLTSGSAYEQYF.

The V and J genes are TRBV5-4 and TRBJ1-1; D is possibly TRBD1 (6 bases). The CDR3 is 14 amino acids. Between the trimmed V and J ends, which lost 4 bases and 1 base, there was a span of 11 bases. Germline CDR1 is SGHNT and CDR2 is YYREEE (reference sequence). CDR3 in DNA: TGTGCCAGCAGCCCTGGACAGAGGAACACTGAAGCTTTCTTT. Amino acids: CASSPGQRNTEAFF.

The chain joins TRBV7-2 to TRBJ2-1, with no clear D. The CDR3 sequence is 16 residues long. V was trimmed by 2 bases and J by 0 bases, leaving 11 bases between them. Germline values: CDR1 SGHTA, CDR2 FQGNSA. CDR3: CASSLSGWSSYNEQFF. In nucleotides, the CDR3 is TGTGCCAGCAGCTTATCTGGGTGGAGCTCCTACAATGAGCAGTTCTTC.

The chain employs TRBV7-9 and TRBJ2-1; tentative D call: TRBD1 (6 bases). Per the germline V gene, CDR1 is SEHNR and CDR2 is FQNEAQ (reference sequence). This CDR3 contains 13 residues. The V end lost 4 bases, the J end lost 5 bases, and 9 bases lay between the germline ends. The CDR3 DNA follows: TGTGCCAGCAGCTCCGGACAGAACAATGAGCAGTTCTTC. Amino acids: CASSSGQNNEQFF.

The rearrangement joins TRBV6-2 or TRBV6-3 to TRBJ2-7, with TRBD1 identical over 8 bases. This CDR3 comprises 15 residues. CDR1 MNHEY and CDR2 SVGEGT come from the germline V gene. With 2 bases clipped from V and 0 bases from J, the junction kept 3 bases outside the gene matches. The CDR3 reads CASSYRTGSSYEQYF. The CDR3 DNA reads TGTGCCAGCAGTTACCGGACAGGGAGCTCCTACGAGCAGTACTTC.

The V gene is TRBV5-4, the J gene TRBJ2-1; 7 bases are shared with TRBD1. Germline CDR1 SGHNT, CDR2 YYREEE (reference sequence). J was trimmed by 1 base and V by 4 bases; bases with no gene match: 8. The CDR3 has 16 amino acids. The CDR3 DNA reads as TGTGCCAGCAGCAGGATCAGGGGGTTATCCTACAATGAGCAGTTCTTC. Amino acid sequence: CASSRIRGLSYNEQFF. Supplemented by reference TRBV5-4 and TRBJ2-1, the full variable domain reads ETGVTQSPTHLIKTRGQQVTLRCSSQSGHNTVSWYQQALGQGPQFIFQYYREEENGRGNFPPRFSGLQFPNYSSELNVNALELDDSALYLCASSRIRGLSYNEQFFGPGTRLTVL.

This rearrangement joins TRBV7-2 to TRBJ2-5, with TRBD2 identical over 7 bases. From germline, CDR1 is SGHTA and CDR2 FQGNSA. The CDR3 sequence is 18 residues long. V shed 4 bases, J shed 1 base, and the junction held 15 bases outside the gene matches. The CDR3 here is CASSSALGGSWTQETQYF. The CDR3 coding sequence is TGTGCCAGCAGCTCCGCCCTCGGCGGGAGTTGGACCCAAGAGACCCAGTACTTC.

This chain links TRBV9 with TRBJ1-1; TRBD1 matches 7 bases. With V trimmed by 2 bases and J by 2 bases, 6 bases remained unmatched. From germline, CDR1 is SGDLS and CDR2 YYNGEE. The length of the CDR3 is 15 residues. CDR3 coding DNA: TGTGCCAGCAGCGTGGGGACAGTCACTAACACTGAAGCTTTCTTT. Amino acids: CASSVGTVTNTEAFF.

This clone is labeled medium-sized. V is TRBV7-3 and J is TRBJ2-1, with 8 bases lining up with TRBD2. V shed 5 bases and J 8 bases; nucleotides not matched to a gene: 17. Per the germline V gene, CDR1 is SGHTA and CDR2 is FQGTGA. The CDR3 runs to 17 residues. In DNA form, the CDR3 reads TGTGCCAGCAGCCGCGACACCGTAGGGCGGGAGGTCTATGAGCAGTTCTTC. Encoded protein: CASSRDTVGREVYEQFF.

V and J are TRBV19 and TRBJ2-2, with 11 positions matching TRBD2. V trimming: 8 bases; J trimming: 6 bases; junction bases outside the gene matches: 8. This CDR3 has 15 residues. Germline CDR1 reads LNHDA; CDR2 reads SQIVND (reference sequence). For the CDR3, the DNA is TGTGCCAGTGCGACTAGCGGGGTTGGCGCCGGGGAGCTGTTTTTT. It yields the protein CASATSGVGAGELFF.

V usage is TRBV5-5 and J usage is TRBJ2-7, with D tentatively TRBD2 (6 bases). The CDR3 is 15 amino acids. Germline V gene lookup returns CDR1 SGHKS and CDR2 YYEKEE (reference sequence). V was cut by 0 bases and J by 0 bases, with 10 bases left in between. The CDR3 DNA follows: TGTGCCAGCAGCTTGGAGGCGGGGTTCTCCTACGAGCAGTACTTC. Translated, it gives CASSLEAGFSYEQYF. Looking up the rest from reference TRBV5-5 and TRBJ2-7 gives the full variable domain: DAGVTQSPTHLIKTRGQQVTLRCSPISGHKSVSWYQQVLGQGPQFIFQYYEKEERGRGNFPDRFSARQFPNYSSELNVNALLLGDSALYLCASSLEAGFSYEQYFGPGTRLTVT.

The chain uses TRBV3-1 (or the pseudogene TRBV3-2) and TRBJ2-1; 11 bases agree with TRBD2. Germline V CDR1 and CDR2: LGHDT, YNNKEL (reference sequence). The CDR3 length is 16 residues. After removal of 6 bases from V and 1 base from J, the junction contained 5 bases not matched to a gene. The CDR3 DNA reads TGTGCCAGCAGGAAGACTAGCGGGATGTCCTACAATGAGCAGTTCTTC. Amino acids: CASRKTSGMSYNEQFF.

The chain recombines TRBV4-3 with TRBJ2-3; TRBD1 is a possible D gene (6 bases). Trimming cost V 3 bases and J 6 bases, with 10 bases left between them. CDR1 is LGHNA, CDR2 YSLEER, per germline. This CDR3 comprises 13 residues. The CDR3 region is CASSQNRADTQYF. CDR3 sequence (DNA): TGCGCCAGCAGCCAGAACAGGGCGGATACGCAGTATTTT.

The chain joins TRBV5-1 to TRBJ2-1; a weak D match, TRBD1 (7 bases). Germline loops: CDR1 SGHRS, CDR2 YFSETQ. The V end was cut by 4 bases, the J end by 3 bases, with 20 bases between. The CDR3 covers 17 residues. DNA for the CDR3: TGCGCCAGCAGCATCAATGGAGGGGGCGCATTCTACAATGAGCAGTTCTTC. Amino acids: CASSINGGGAFYNEQFF.

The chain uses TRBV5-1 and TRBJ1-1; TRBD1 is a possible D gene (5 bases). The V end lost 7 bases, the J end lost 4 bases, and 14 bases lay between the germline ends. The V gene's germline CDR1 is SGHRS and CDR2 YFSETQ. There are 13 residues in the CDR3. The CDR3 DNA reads TGCGCCAGCCAGGTCTACGGGGGCACTGAAGCTTTCTTT. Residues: CASQVYGGTEAFF.

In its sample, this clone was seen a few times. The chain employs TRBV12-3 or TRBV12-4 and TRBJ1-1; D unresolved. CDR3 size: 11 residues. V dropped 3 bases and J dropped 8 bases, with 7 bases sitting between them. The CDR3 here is CASSFGREAFF. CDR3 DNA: TGTGCCAGCAGTTTTGGCAGGGAAGCTTTCTTT.

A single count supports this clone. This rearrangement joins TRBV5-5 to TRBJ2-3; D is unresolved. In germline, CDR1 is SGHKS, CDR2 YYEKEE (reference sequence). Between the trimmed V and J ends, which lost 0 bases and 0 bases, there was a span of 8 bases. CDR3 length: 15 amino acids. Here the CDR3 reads CASSLAFPSTDTQYF. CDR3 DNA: TGTGCCAGCAGCTTGGCCTTCCCTAGCACAGATACGCAGTATTTT.

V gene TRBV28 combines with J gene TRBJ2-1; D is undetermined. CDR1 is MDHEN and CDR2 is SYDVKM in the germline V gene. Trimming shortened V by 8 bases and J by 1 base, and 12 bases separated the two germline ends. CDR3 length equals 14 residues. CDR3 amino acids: CASVSGLSYNEQFF. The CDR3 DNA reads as TGTGCCAGCGTCTCGGGTTTATCCTACAATGAGCAGTTCTTC. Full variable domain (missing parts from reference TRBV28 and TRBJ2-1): DVKVTQSSRYLVKRTGEKVFLECVQDMDHENMFWYRQDPGLGLRLIYFSYDVKMKEKGDIPEGYSVSREKKERFSLILESASTNQTSMYLCASVSGLSYNEQFFGPGTRLTVL.

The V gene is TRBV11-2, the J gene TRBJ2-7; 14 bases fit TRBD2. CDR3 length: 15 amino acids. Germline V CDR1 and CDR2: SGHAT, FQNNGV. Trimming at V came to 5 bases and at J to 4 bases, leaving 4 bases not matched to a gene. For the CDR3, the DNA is TGTGCCAGCAGCGCGGGACTAGCGGGAGTATACGAGCAGTACTTC. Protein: CASSAGLAGVYEQYF.

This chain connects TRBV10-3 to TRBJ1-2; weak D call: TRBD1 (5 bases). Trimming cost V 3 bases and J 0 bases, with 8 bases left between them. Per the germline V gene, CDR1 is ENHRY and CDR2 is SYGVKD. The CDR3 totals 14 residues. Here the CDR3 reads CAISEGATNYGYTF. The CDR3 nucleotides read TGTGCCATCAGTGAAGGGGCGACTAACTATGGCTACACCTTC.

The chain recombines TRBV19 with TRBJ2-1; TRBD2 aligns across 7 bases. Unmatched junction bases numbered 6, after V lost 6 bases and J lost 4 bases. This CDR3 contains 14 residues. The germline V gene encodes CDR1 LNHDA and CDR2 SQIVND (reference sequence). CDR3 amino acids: CASRTSSWYNEQFF. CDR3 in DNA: TGTGCCAGTAGGACTAGCTCCTGGTACAATGAGCAGTTCTTC.